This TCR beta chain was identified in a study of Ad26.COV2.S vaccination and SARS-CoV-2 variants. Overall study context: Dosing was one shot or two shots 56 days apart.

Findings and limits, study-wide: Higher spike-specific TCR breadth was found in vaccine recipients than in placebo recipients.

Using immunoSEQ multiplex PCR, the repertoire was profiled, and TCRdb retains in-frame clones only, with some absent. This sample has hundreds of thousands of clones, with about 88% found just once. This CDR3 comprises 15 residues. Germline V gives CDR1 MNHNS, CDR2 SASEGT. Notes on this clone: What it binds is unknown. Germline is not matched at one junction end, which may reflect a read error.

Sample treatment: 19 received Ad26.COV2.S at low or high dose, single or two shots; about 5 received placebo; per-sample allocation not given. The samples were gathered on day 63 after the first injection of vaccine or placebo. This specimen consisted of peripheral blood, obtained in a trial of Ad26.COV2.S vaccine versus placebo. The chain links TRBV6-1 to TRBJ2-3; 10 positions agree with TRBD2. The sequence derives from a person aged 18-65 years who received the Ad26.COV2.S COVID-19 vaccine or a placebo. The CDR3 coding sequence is TGTGCCAGCAGGGAAGCGGGGGGGCTTACAGATACGCAGTATTTT. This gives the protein CASREAGGLTDTQYF.